This T cell receptor beta chain came from a study of cytomegalovirus exposure and HLA in healthy donors. Despite likely unrecorded immune exposures, the donors were nominally healthy at the time of sampling. The PCR had 60 Vbeta and 13 Jbeta primers. Some clones are missing from TCRdb's copy, which holds only in-frame ones; the method was immunoSEQ multiplex PCR. This sample has approximately 110,000 clones; 69% occur once, and the top ten carry 5.4%. Trimming took 5 bases from V and 3 from J, leaving 11 bases between them. The CDR3 has 13 amino acids. Germline assignment: CDR1 GTSNPN and CDR2 SVGIG (reference sequence).

The chain has TRBV30 and TRBJ1-5; D is perhaps TRBD1 (5 bases). The sequenced sample consisted of PBMCs. This receptor was obtained from a woman in her seventies in good health and CMV-seropositive. The CDR3 loop is CAWQAGDNQPQHF. The CDR3, as DNA: TGTGCCTGGCAGGCGGGGGACAATCAGCCCCAGCATTTT.